The present entry profiles one T cell receptor beta chain with its context. Its antigen is as yet unknown. This sample is part of a study of cytomegalovirus exposure and HLA in healthy donors. Study-level points and caveats: Among TCR beta chains, those listed as cytomegalovirus-associated numbered around 160. A previous analysis found most TCR beta V segments productive roughly 87% or roughly 30% of the time.

The germline V gene encodes CDR1 MNHNS and CDR2 SASEGT. This CDR3 is built from 14 residues. Trimming pared 6 bases from V and 3 bases from J, leaving 15 bases between. PCR primers comprised 60 Vbeta and 13 Jbeta primers. TCRdb's copy holds only in-frame clones and misses some; the assay was immunoSEQ multiplex PCR. Counted here are some 160,000 clones, approximately 84% occurring once; the ten biggest clones make up 1.3%. The V call is TRBV6-1, the J call TRBJ2-7; maybe TRBD2 (6 bases). The receptor's source is a man in his fifties in good health and CMV-seropositive. Sequencing was carried out using PBMCs. Here the CDR3 reads CASSGTGLGYEQYF. The CDR3 coding sequence is TGTGCCAGCAGCGGGACTGGCTTAGGCTACGAGCAGTACTTC.